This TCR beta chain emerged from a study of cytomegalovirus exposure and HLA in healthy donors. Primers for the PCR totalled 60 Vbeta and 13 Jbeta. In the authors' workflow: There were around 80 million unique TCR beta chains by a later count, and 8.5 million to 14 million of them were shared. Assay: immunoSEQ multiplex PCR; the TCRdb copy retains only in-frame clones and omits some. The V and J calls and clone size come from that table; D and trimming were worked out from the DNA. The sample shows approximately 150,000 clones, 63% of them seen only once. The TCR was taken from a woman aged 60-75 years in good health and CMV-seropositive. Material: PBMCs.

Here the CDR3 reads CSVEVGRVETQYF. The DNA for the CDR3 is TGCAGCGTTGAAGTGGGCAGGGTTGAGACCCAGTACTTC. V and J are TRBV29-1 and TRBJ2-5; D is possibly TRBD1 (5 bases). Germline-derived CDR1 and CDR2 are SQVTM and ANQGSEA. V was cut by 1 base and J by 5 bases, with 11 bases left in between. The CDR3 contains 13 residues.